These 12 T cell receptor beta chains share one sample of origin, sequenced in a study of blood T cell repertoires in COVID-19. Clones were read by immunoSEQ multiplex PCR, and TCRdb kept only the in-frame ones, dropping some. This table has some 83,000 clones, roughly nine tenths appearing once. Sample: peripheral blood. The receptors were sampled from a man over 45 with acute or convalescent COVID-19.

The chain couples TRBV21-1 to TRBJ1-6; TRBD1, as called in the table, went unchecked against the DNA. TRBV21-1 is a pseudogene locus. The CDR3 loop spans 11 amino acids. CDR3 nucleotides: TGTGCCAGCGCGCCCCGGACAGGGGTAGACTTT. Translation gives CASAPRTGVDF.

The chain is built from TRBV9 and TRBJ2-1; weak D call: TRBD2 (6 bases). This CDR3 comprises 17 residues. Between the trimmed V and J ends, which lost 1 base and 0 bases, there was a span of 14 bases. Germline V gene lookup returns CDR1 SGDLS and CDR2 YYNGEE. The CDR3 DNA reads as TGTGCCAGCAGCGTAAGGGACTCCGGGTCCTCCTACAATGAGCAGTTCTTC. It specifies CASSVRDSGSSYNEQFF. The full variable domain, in which reference TRBV9 and TRBJ2-1 provide the parts outside the CDR3, is DSGVTQTPKHLITATGQRVTLRCSPRSGDLSVYWYQQSLDQGLQFLIQYYNGEERAKGNILERFSAQQFPDLHSELNLSSLELGDSALYFCASSVRDSGSSYNEQFFGPGTRLTVL.

This clone has just a few counts. The chain employs TRBV5-4 and TRBJ2-3; the match to TRBD1 covers 8 bases. This CDR3 contains 15 residues. Looked up from germline, CDR1 is SGHNT and CDR2 is YYREEE (reference sequence). Germline trimming cut 0 bases from V and 2 bases from J; bases unmatched to any gene: 2. The CDR3 is CASSLDRGITDTQYF. CDR3 sequence (DNA): TGTGCCAGCAGCTTGGACAGGGGGATCACAGATACGCAGTATTTT.

The chain has TRBV28 and TRBJ1-6; no clear D. V dropped 3 bases and J dropped 8 bases, with 8 bases sitting between them. The CDR3 extends over 13 amino acids. CDR1 and CDR2 from the germline V gene are MDHEN and SYDVKM. In DNA form, the CDR3 reads TGTGCCAGCAGTTTTCGTCGGGATTCACCCCTCCACTTT. Protein sequence: CASSFRRDSPLHF.

The rearrangement links TRBV7-9 to TRBJ2-1; D ambiguous. CDR1 and CDR2 (germline): SEHNR, FQNEAQ (reference sequence). Between the trimmed V and J ends, which lost 3 bases and 1 base, there was a span of 7 bases. The CDR3 spans 14 residues. CDR3 residues: CASSFSSSYNEQFF. The CDR3 DNA sequence: TGTGCCAGCAGCTTCTCCAGTTCCTACAATGAGCAGTTCTTC.

J is TRBJ2-3 and V is TRBV18; 7 positions match TRBD1. The V and J ends lost 3 bases and 4 bases, in that order; junction bases with no gene match: 4. The V gene's germline CDR1 is KGHSH and CDR2 LQKENI. This CDR3 is 14 amino acids long. The CDR3 DNA reads TGTGCCAGCTCACCCGACAGGGCGGCAGATACGCAGTATTTT. Its translation is CASSPDRAADTQYF.

The chain couples TRBV9 to TRBJ1-6, with D possibly TRBD1 on 6 matching bases. Per germline, CDR1 SGDLS and CDR2 YYNGEE. This CDR3 spans 16 amino acids. V was trimmed by 3 bases and J by 2 bases, leaving 12 bases between them. The CDR3 loop reads CASSGQQGTYNSPLHF. The CDR3 nucleotides are TGTGCCAGCAGCGGCCAACAGGGAACCTATAATTCACCCCTCCACTTT.

The chain joins TRBV3-1 (or the pseudogene TRBV3-2) to TRBJ1-4; TRBD1 might be the D (5 bases). Per the germline V gene, CDR1 is LGHDT and CDR2 is YNNKEL (reference sequence). This CDR3 comprises 14 residues. The V and J ends lost 0 bases and 6 bases respectively, with 8 bases between them. In nucleotides, the CDR3 is TGTGCCAGCAGCCAAGAAGGGGTGGATGAAAAACTGTTTTTT. It codes for CASSQEGVDEKLFF.

The V call is TRBV2, the J call TRBJ2-7, with 9 nucleotides matching TRBD2. The CDR3 totals 14 residues. After removal of 4 bases from V and 3 bases from J, the junction contained 4 bases not matched to a gene. Germline CDR1 SNHLY, CDR2 FYNNEI. The CDR3 reads CASSGLAGNYEQYF. Here the CDR3 DNA reads TGTGCCAGCAGTGGGCTAGCGGGGAACTACGAGCAGTACTTC.

V gene TRBV6-1 combines with J gene TRBJ2-3, with D possibly TRBD1 on 5 matching bases. This CDR3 is 13 amino acids long. Trimming left V 1 base short and J 9 bases short, with 11 bases between. Per germline, CDR1 MNHNS and CDR2 SASEGT. The CDR3 nucleotides read TGTGCCAGCAGTGAAGTCGGGCAGGGAACGCAGTATTTT. It specifies CASSEVGQGTQYF.

The chain has TRBV4-3 and TRBJ2-5; 9 bases are a match to TRBD2. The CDR3 is 16 residues long. The V gene end was trimmed by 3 bases and the J gene end by 4 bases; junction bases not matched to a gene: 9. CDR1 LGHNA and CDR2 YSLEER come from the germline V gene. The CDR3, as DNA: TGCGCCAGCAGCCATTCGGGACTAGCTGGGGGAGAGACCCAGTACTTC. It specifies CASSHSGLAGGETQYF.

The J gene is TRBJ2-7, the V gene TRBV6-5, with D possibly being TRBD1 (6 bases). The germline V gene encodes CDR1 MNHEY and CDR2 SVGAGI. This CDR3 is built from 14 residues. V gave up 7 bases and J gave up 0 bases, with 13 bases separating them. CDR3 nucleotides: TGTGCCAGCAAGAGGACAGCGAGCTCCTACGAGCAGTACGTC. Its translation: CASKRTASSYEQYV.